This TCR beta chain is from a study of blood T cell repertoires in COVID-19. At the level of the study: T cells, B-cell-depleted T cells, or PBMCs supplied cDNA or gDNA.

Germline V gene sequence: CDR1 SGDLS, CDR2 YYNGEE. This CDR3 has 19 amino acids. Trimming at V came to 5 bases and at J to 1 base, leaving 12 bases not matched to a gene. In the study's own analysis: Cell counts per sample came from amplifying reference gene primers. Here immunoSEQ multiplex PCR was the method, and the copy in TCRdb shows in-frame clones only, minus some. The DNA gave D and trimming, while V, J and clone size come from that table. The sample yields roughly 79,000 clones, roughly 85% seen once. The receptor was isolated from a woman at least 80 years old with active or convalescent COVID-19. This sequence joins TRBV9 and TRBJ2-4, with 13 positions matching TRBD2. Material: peripheral blood. This CDR3 reads CASSDETSGGSGAKNIQYF. In DNA, the CDR3 is TGTGCCAGCAGTGACGAGACTAGCGGGGGGAGTGGGGCCAAAAACATTCAGTACTTC.